This TCR beta chain came from a study of CD8+ T cells in alopecia areata. Once RNA had been extracted, it was reverse transcribed into cDNA to act as the sequencing template. Using immunoSEQ multiplex PCR, the repertoire was profiled, and TCRdb retains in-frame clones only, with some absent. The profile shows 150,000 or so clones, roughly 64% of them singletons. This clone was observed a handful of times. This receptor was obtained from a human donor with alopecia areata. This specimen consisted of CD4+ T cells sorted from blood, obtained at week 0.

The CDR3 region has the DNA TGTGCCAGCAGTGAATTAGTAGGATCCTCTGGGACCCAGTACTTC. This codes for CASSELVGSSGTQYF. This chain connects TRBV2 to TRBJ2-5; no definite D call. The germline V gene encodes CDR1 SNHLY and CDR2 FYNNEI. V dropped 2 bases and J dropped 7 bases, with 17 bases sitting between them. This CDR3 region has 15 residues.